This is a list of T cell receptor beta chains from one sample in a study of T cells in Graves' hyperthyroidism and ophthalmopathy. TCRdb used MiXCR to reprocess the multiplex PCR reads, holding one entry per CDR3 protein. The sample shows approximately 400,000 distinct CDR3 sequences, 11% to 15% of them seen only once. Sequencing was performed on blood. The source is a man aged 50-60 years with Graves' ophthalmopathy. Both conserved end residues are part of each CDR3. The D gene is left open where the match is weak. Where a row states a size, it is once, few, many or the class of an expanded clone; other rows omit it.

cdr3_nt	cdr3_aa	clone_size	j_call	v_call	d_call
TGTGCCAGCAGTTTGGCAGGACAGGGCTTTCTCTACGAGCAGTACTTC	CASSLAGQGFLYEQYF	many	TRBJ2-7	TRBV28	TRBD1
TGCGCCAGCAGCTTGGCCAAGGGGTTCTACGAGCAGTACTTC	CASSLAKGFYEQYF	many	TRBJ2-7	TRBV5-1	NA
TGTGCAGTACTGGGACAGCTGAACACTGAAGCTTTCTTT	CAVLGQLNTEAFF	many	TRBJ1-1	TRBV30	TRBD1
TGTGCCAGCAATGAATGGGCCTTAGGGGAGAACACTGAAGCTTTCTTT	CASNEWALGENTEAFF	few	TRBJ1-1	TRBV6-1	NA
TGTGCCTGGATCAACCAGGGGGGCGGAGAGACCCAGTACTTC	CAWINQGGGETQYF	NA	TRBJ2-5	TRBV30	NA
TGCAGTGCTAGGGGACTAGCGGGAGCAGAGACCCAGTACTTC	CSARGLAGAETQYF	many	TRBJ2-5	TRBV20-1	TRBD2
TGTGCCAGAACCCTAAAACAGATACAAGAGACCCAGTACTTC	CARTLKQIQETQYF	few	TRBJ2-5	TRBV11-3	NA
TGCGCCAGCAGTGAATGGCGGACAGACCTACAAGAGACCCAGTACTTC	CASSEWRTDLQETQYF	many	TRBJ2-5	TRBV10-1	NA
TGTGCCAGCAGCTCCCCCGGGACTAGCGGAACCAATGAGCAGTTCTTC	CASSSPGTSGTNEQFF	NA	TRBJ2-1	TRBV7-3	TRBD2
TGCGCCAGCAGCCAACGTCAGGGCTTTGAGACCCAGTACTTC	CASSQRQGFETQYF	NA	TRBJ2-5	TRBV4-1	NA
TGCGCCAGCAGCCAAGATGCTGCAGGCGCGAACACCGGGGAGCTGTTTTTT	CASSQDAAGANTGELFF	NA	TRBJ2-2	TRBV4-1	NA
TGTGCCAGCAGCCGGGGTGGAGGGGGCTACGAGCAGTACTTC	CASSRGGGGYEQYF	NA	TRBJ2-7	TRBV7-9	NA
TGCAGTGCGCGGAAAGACTACGAGCAGTACTTC	CSARKDYEQYF	many	TRBJ2-7	TRBV20-1	NA
TGTGCCAGCAGCGGAGGGGGCGAAATCTATGGCTACACCTTC	CASSGGGEIYGYTF	NA	TRBJ1-2	TRBV5-4	TRBD1
TGTGCCAGCAGCCAAGAAGTACTAGCGGGAGGGTCAGATACGCAGTATTTT	CASSQEVLAGGSDTQYF	NA	TRBJ2-3	TRBV3-1	TRBD2
TGCGCCAGCAGCTCCGTTGAGGGGTTTTCCTACTCCTACAATGAGCAGTTCTTC	CASSSVEGFSYSYNEQFF	many	TRBJ2-1	TRBV5-1	NA
TGTGCCAGTAGTATACAGAACTCTGGGGCCAACGTCCTGACTTTC	CASSIQNSGANVLTF	NA	TRBJ2-6	TRBV19	NA
TGTGCCTGGAGCAGACAGGGCGTCGGGGAGCTGTTTTTT	CAWSRQGVGELFF	many	TRBJ2-2	TRBV30	TRBD1
TGTGCCAGCGATTGGAACGGACTAGCAGACACAGATACGCAGTATTTT	CASDWNGLADTDTQYF	NA	TRBJ2-3	TRBV6-1	TRBD2
TGTGCCAGCAGGAAAGCGGGGGGGAATGAGCAGTTCTTC	CASRKAGGNEQFF	many	TRBJ2-1	TRBV3-1	TRBD2
TGTGCCAGCAGTTACTCGACTCTAGCGGGAGTTTCCGGGGAGCTGTTTTTT	CASSYSTLAGVSGELFF	NA	TRBJ2-2	TRBV6-2/TRBV6-3	TRBD2
TGTGCCAGCAGCCAAGCGGGCAGTTCCTACAATGAGCAGTTCTTC	CASSQAGSSYNEQFF	NA	TRBJ2-1	TRBV25-1	NA